The rows below give T cell receptor beta chains drawn from one sample of a study of radiotherapy plus CTLA-4 blockade in lung cancer. The table came from immunoSEQ multiplex PCR; TCRdb's copy has only in-frame clones and leaves some out. Found here are around 43,000 clones, 70% to 80% of them singletons; the top ten hold 9.8%. The specimen was peripheral blood, collected from a patient treated with radiotherapy plus ipilimumab. All receptors come from a human donor with non-small cell lung cancer who had stable disease on radiotherapy plus ipilimumab. Both conserved end residues are part of each CDR3. The order of the fields is CDR3 DNA, CDR3 protein, D gene, J gene, clone size, V gene. A D gene is named only where the DNA matches it firmly. Size tells how often a clone was seen (once, few, many) or the class of an expanded clone, and some rows leave it out.

TGTGCCAGCAGCTCACTACAGGGGGCTGGGAATGAGCAGTTCTTC	CASSSLQGAGNEQFF	TRBD1	TRBJ2-1	few	TRBV7-8
TGTGCCAGCAGTAAGACAGATCTCTCCTACAATGAGCAGTTCTTC	CASSKTDLSYNEQFF	.	TRBJ2-1	.	TRBV28
TGCGCCAGCAGCCCCGGTGGGACAGGGGGATGGAAGACCCAGTACTTC	CASSPGGTGGWKTQYF	TRBD1	TRBJ2-5	.	TRBV5-1
TGTGCCAGCAGCTTGGCAGGGGGCGTCACTGAAGCTTTCTTT	CASSLAGGVTEAFF	TRBD1	TRBJ1-1	.	TRBV5-4
TGTGCCGCGGCAGGGGAGGGCACTGAAGCTTTCTTT	CAAAGEGTEAFF	.	TRBJ1-1	.	TRBV7-9
TGTGCCAGCCGGGGGACAGGCTCTGGAAACACCATATATTTT	CASRGTGSGNTIYF	TRBD1	TRBJ1-3	.	TRBV18
TGCGCCAGCAGCTTGGTGCGGGTAGTCTCCTACGAGCAGTACTTC	CASSLVRVVSYEQYF	.	TRBJ2-7	.	TRBV5-1
TGTGCCACCAGCACCTCCGGGGGGACATACGAGCAGTACTTC	CATSTSGGTYEQYF	.	TRBJ2-7	.	TRBV15
TGTGCCAGCAGCCCGAAACAGGGCCCCGGGGCCAACGTCCTGACTTTC	CASSPKQGPGANVLTF	.	TRBJ2-6	.	TRBV7-9
TGTGCCAGCAGTTTTTGGCAGGCCCCTAACACCGGGGAGCTGTTTTTT	CASSFWQAPNTGELFF	.	TRBJ2-2	once	TRBV27
TGTGCCAGCAGTGAAACGGGGAACACTGAAGCTTTCTTT	CASSETGNTEAFF	.	TRBJ1-1	few	TRBV2
TGTGCCAGCAGCTCTCGCGGCGCGGATTCACCCCTCCACTTT	CASSSRGADSPLHF	.	TRBJ1-6	.	TRBV7-6
TGCAGCGTTCACAGCCAAGAGACCCAGTACTTC	CSVHSQETQYF	.	TRBJ2-5	.	TRBV29-1
TGTGCCAGCTCACCACCGCTGACAGTAGATACGCAGTATTTT	CASSPPLTVDTQYF	.	TRBJ2-3	.	TRBV18
TGTGCCAGCAGCTTAACCGGGACAGGGGCTTCACCCCTCCACTTT	CASSLTGTGASPLHF	TRBD1	TRBJ1-6	.	TRBV5-5
TGTGCCAGCAGCTTAGGGACAACGAGGGAGCAGTACTTC	CASSLGTTREQYF	.	TRBJ2-7	few	TRBV5-6
TGCGCCAGCAGTGCGGGGACCGGGGGCTACACCTTC	CASSAGTGGYTF	.	TRBJ1-2	.	TRBV5-1
TGTGCCAGCAGCCAAGGGCGACAGGGTCCCTACGAGCAGTACTTC	CASSQGRQGPYEQYF	TRBD1	TRBJ2-7	.	TRBV7-9
TGCAGCGTTGATCAGGCGACACCTGGGGCCAACGTCCTGACTTTC	CSVDQATPGANVLTF	.	TRBJ2-6	.	TRBV29-1
TGCGCCAGCAGTGAGTACGTGGCCAGTGAAGCTTTCTTT	CASSEYVASEAFF	.	TRBJ1-1	once	TRBV10-2
TGTGCCAGCAGCGTACAGGGTCGAGACACTGAAGCTTTCTTT	CASSVQGRDTEAFF	.	TRBJ1-1	.	TRBV7-3
TGTGCCAGTAGCCCCGGGAGGTACTATGGCTACACCTTC	CASSPGRYYGYTF	.	TRBJ1-2	.	TRBV19
TGTGCCAGCAGCTATGGTGGCAGGGCCTATGGCTACACCTTC	CASSYGGRAYGYTF	.	TRBJ1-2	.	TRBV5-5
TGCAGCGTTTCCAGGGATGATACGCAGTATTTT	CSVSRDDTQYF	.	TRBJ2-3	.	TRBV29-1
TGTGCCAGCAGCCCGCCTGGGCAGGGTCGAGAGACCCAGTACTTC	CASSPPGQGRETQYF	.	TRBJ2-5	few	TRBV7-9
TGTGCCAGCAGCAAAGCGGACAGGGCAAGCTCCTATAATTCACCCCTCCACTTT	CASSKADRASSYNSPLHF	.	TRBJ1-6	.	TRBV21-1
TGTGCCAGCAGCTTGACAGGGGGCGGGGAGACCCAGTACTTC	CASSLTGGGETQYF	TRBD1	TRBJ2-5	.	TRBV7-9
TGTGCCAGCAGCGCCTCCCAGGGTTTTGGCTACACCTTC	CASSASQGFGYTF	.	TRBJ1-2	.	TRBV9
TGTGCCAGCAGCTTCACCCAGGGAACTAACTATGGCTACACCTTC	CASSFTQGTNYGYTF	.	TRBJ1-2	once	TRBV7-9
TGTGCCAGCAGCTTCCCGGGACTAGGTTTGGCTGGAAACACCATATATTTT	CASSFPGLGLAGNTIYF	.	TRBJ1-3	.	TRBV7-2
TGTGCCAGCAGTTTAGTCCAGGGGGCGAGCGGGGAGCTGTTTTTT	CASSLVQGASGELFF	TRBD1	TRBJ2-2	.	TRBV27
TGTGCCAGCAGTTTAAGGACAGGGAGTGACTATGGCTACACCTTC	CASSLRTGSDYGYTF	TRBD1	TRBJ1-2	.	TRBV27
TGTGCCAGTAGTATAGCACGGGGAGAAGCTTTCTTT	CASSIARGEAFF	.	TRBJ1-1	.	TRBV19
TGTGCTAGTGCCAGGGAAATAAATGAGCAGTTCTTC	CASAREINEQFF	.	TRBJ2-1	.	TRBV12-5
TGTGCCAGCGGTAGAGGGACAGGGGAGACCCAGTACTTC	CASGRGTGETQYF	TRBD1	TRBJ2-5	.	TRBV2
TGTGCCAGCGGTGAAGCAGCCGAAGCTTTCTTT	CASGEAAEAFF	.	TRBJ1-1	once	TRBV6-1
TGTGCCAGCACAGGCCTAGGGGCCTTCGCCTACAATGAGCAGTTCTTC	CASTGLGAFAYNEQFF	.	TRBJ2-1	.	TRBV11-2
TGCGCCAGCAGGACAGGGAACTATGGCTACACCTTC	CASRTGNYGYTF	TRBD1	TRBJ1-2	.	TRBV5-1
TGTGCCATCGGGTCGGGATACGAGCAGTACTTC	CAIGSGYEQYF	.	TRBJ2-7	.	TRBV10-3
TGCGCCAGCAGCTTGGGGGGACAGGGTTATGCGTGGACTGAAGCTTTCTTT	CASSLGGQGYAWTEAFF	TRBD1	TRBJ1-1	.	TRBV5-1
TGTGCCAGCAGAATGGCCGGGACTAGTGGGGAGCAGTTCTTC	CASRMAGTSGEQFF	TRBD2	TRBJ2-1	.	TRBV7-8
TGTGCCTGGAGTGCCGCGCGGTGGGGGGAGCTGTTTTTT	CAWSAARWGELFF	.	TRBJ2-2	.	TRBV30
TGTGCCAGCGGGGGGGGGAGCTCCTATAATTCACCCCTCCACTTT	CASGGGSSYNSPLHF	.	TRBJ1-6	.	TRBV2
TGCGCCAGCAGCCAAGACTCAGGGTTTTCCTACGAGCAGTACTTC	CASSQDSGFSYEQYF	.	TRBJ2-7	few	TRBV4-3
TGTGCCAGCCAACAGGGGACATACTATGGCTACACCTTC	CASQQGTYYGYTF	TRBD1	TRBJ1-2	.	TRBV13
TGTGCCAGCAGCCGGACAGGGGATGGGGGCTACACCTTC	CASSRTGDGGYTF	TRBD1	TRBJ1-2	.	TRBV6-1
TGTGCCAGCAGCTTAGCGGTCGGCGGCGGGGAGCTGTTTTTT	CASSLAVGGGELFF	.	TRBJ2-2	.	TRBV11-3
TGTGCCAGCAGTAATACAGGGGATCATGGCTACACCTTC	CASSNTGDHGYTF	TRBD1	TRBJ1-2	few	TRBV6-6
TGTGCCATCAGCCCTAGAGTCAACTATGGCTACACCTTC	CAISPRVNYGYTF	.	TRBJ1-2	.	TRBV10-3
TGTGCCTGGAACAGGGGCCGGTTCGTGGAGCAGTACTTC	CAWNRGRFVEQYF	TRBD1	TRBJ2-7	.	TRBV30